What follows are 11 T cell receptor beta chains derived from one specimen sequenced in a study of CD8 T cells in Susac syndrome. RNA amounts of 0.5 to 1 ug underwent reverse transcription with random hexamers. Using its own MiXCR run on the immunoSEQ multiplex PCR reads, TCRdb lists one record per CDR3 protein. The sample consists of some 300,000 distinct CDR3 sequences, almost 85% of them appearing once. Sequencing was performed on CD8+ T cells from PBMCs. Receptors were obtained from a human donor with multiple sclerosis.

This chain uses TRBV4-3 with TRBJ2-3; tentative D call: TRBD2 (6 bases). V was trimmed by 0 bases and J by 2 bases, leaving 12 bases between them. The CDR3 is 16 residues long. Germline V gene lookup returns CDR1 LGHNA and CDR2 YSLEER. The CDR3 reads CASSQDRAGNTDTQYF. For the CDR3, the DNA is TGCGCCAGCAGCCAAGACAGGGCGGGGAACACAGATACGCAGTATTTT.

The CDR3 region is CASSPAEWEGTDTQYF. In DNA form, the CDR3 reads TGTGCCAGCAGCCCAGCTGAGTGGGAGGGCACAGATACGCAGTATTTT. The chain has TRBV28 and TRBJ2-3; tentative D call: TRBD2 (6 bases). V was cut by 6 bases and J by 1 base, with 17 bases left in between. The CDR3 is made up of 16 amino acids. The V gene's germline CDR1 is MDHEN and CDR2 SYDVKM. The full variable domain, completed using reference TRBV28 and TRBJ2-3, is DVKVTQSSRYLVKRTGEKVFLECVQDMDHENMFWYRQDPGLGLRLIYFSYDVKMKEKGDIPEGYSVSREKKERFSLILESASTNQTSMYLCASSPAEWEGTDTQYFGPGTRLTVL.

The chain employs TRBV20-1 and TRBJ2-3, with 8 bases matching TRBD2. V lost 3 bases and J lost 3; bases outside the gene matches: 8. The length of the CDR3 is 15 residues. The V gene's germline CDR1 is DFQATT and CDR2 SNEGSKA (reference sequence). The CDR3 loop reads CSASRVGRVTDTQYF. The CDR3 region has the DNA TGCAGTGCTAGTCGAGTCGGGAGGGTTACAGATACGCAGTATTTT.

The rearrangement links TRBV28 to TRBJ2-5; TRBD2 aligns across 12 bases. The germline V gene has CDR1 MDHEN and CDR2 SYDVKM. This CDR3 spans 16 amino acids. J gave up 1 base and V 5 bases, and 5 bases lay outside the gene matches. CDR3 DNA: TGTGCCAGCAGTCCGACTAGCGGGGGCCTCCAAGAGACCCAGTACTTC. Its protein is CASSPTSGGLQETQYF. Based on the CDR3 plus reference TRBV28 and TRBJ2-5, the full variable domain is DVKVTQSSRYLVKRTGEKVFLECVQDMDHENMFWYRQDPGLGLRLIYFSYDVKMKEKGDIPEGYSVSREKKERFSLILESASTNQTSMYLCASSPTSGGLQETQYFGPGTRLLVL.

This sequence joins TRBV10-3 and TRBJ2-2; tentative D call: TRBD1 (6 bases). CDR1 ENHRY and CDR2 SYGVKD come from the germline V gene. V shed 10 bases and J shed 0 bases, with 18 bases lying between them. The CDR3 totals 16 residues. The CDR3 loop reads CATDDTGLTNTGELFF. The CDR3 nucleotides are TGTGCCACCGACGATACAGGGCTCACGAACACCGGGGAGCTGTTTTTT.

The V gene is TRBV27, the J gene TRBJ2-7, with TRBD2 as a possible D gene (5 bases). V lost 8 bases to trimming and J lost 2 bases, with 16 bases between them. Germline lookup yields CDR1 MNHEY and CDR2 SMNVEV (reference sequence). The CDR3 is made up of 14 amino acids. This CDR3 is CASSSGVSPYEQYF. CDR3 coding DNA: TGTGCCAGCTCGTCCGGGGTGAGTCCCTACGAGCAGTACTTC.

This clonotype was observed a handful of times. Here the CDR3 DNA reads TGTGCCAGCAGTGGCCTCAAAAACAGCGAGCAGTACTTC. Its translation: CASSGLKNSEQYF. The chain combines TRBV25-1 with TRBJ2-7; D is unclear. The CDR3 is made up of 13 amino acids. V gave up 4 bases and J gave up 6 bases, with 13 bases separating them. Per germline, CDR1 MGHDK and CDR2 SYGVNS.

The rearrangement uses TRBV3-1 and TRBJ1-1; no firm D call. CDR1 and CDR2 (germline): LGHDT, YNNKEL (reference sequence). The CDR3 length is 14 residues. V shed 1 base and J shed 5 bases, with 11 bases lying between them. The CDR3 is CASSQGWKGTEAFF. CDR3 in DNA: TGTGCCAGCAGCCAAGGCTGGAAGGGTACTGAAGCTTTCTTT.

The gene calls are TRBV27 and TRBJ2-5; 11 bases match TRBD1. Germline V lookup: CDR1 MNHEY, CDR2 SMNVEV (reference sequence). V was pared by 5 bases and J by 4 bases, with 3 bases of the junction left unmatched. The CDR3 spans 14 residues. DNA of the CDR3: TGTGCCAGCAGTCAGGGGACAGGGGGAGAGACCCAGTACTTC. Translation: CASSQGTGGETQYF.

The genes are TRBV5-4 and TRBJ1-2; D gene uncertain. The V gene's germline CDR1 is SGHNT and CDR2 YYREEE (reference sequence). This CDR3 spans 15 amino acids. Deletions cut 4 bases from V and 4 bases from J, with 17 bases between. CDR3 region: CASSPADYDFYGYTF. CDR3 nucleotides: TGTGCCAGCAGCCCGGCGGACTACGATTTCTATGGCTACACCTTC.

The V gene is TRBV24-1, the J gene TRBJ1-1; no definite D call. Per the germline V gene, CDR1 is KGHDR and CDR2 is SFDVKD. This CDR3 contains 13 residues. V lost 3 bases and J lost 3, with 7 bases in between. The chain's CDR3 is CATSDTGDTEAFF. CDR3 coding DNA: TGTGCCACCAGTGATACCGGGGACACTGAAGCTTTCTTT.